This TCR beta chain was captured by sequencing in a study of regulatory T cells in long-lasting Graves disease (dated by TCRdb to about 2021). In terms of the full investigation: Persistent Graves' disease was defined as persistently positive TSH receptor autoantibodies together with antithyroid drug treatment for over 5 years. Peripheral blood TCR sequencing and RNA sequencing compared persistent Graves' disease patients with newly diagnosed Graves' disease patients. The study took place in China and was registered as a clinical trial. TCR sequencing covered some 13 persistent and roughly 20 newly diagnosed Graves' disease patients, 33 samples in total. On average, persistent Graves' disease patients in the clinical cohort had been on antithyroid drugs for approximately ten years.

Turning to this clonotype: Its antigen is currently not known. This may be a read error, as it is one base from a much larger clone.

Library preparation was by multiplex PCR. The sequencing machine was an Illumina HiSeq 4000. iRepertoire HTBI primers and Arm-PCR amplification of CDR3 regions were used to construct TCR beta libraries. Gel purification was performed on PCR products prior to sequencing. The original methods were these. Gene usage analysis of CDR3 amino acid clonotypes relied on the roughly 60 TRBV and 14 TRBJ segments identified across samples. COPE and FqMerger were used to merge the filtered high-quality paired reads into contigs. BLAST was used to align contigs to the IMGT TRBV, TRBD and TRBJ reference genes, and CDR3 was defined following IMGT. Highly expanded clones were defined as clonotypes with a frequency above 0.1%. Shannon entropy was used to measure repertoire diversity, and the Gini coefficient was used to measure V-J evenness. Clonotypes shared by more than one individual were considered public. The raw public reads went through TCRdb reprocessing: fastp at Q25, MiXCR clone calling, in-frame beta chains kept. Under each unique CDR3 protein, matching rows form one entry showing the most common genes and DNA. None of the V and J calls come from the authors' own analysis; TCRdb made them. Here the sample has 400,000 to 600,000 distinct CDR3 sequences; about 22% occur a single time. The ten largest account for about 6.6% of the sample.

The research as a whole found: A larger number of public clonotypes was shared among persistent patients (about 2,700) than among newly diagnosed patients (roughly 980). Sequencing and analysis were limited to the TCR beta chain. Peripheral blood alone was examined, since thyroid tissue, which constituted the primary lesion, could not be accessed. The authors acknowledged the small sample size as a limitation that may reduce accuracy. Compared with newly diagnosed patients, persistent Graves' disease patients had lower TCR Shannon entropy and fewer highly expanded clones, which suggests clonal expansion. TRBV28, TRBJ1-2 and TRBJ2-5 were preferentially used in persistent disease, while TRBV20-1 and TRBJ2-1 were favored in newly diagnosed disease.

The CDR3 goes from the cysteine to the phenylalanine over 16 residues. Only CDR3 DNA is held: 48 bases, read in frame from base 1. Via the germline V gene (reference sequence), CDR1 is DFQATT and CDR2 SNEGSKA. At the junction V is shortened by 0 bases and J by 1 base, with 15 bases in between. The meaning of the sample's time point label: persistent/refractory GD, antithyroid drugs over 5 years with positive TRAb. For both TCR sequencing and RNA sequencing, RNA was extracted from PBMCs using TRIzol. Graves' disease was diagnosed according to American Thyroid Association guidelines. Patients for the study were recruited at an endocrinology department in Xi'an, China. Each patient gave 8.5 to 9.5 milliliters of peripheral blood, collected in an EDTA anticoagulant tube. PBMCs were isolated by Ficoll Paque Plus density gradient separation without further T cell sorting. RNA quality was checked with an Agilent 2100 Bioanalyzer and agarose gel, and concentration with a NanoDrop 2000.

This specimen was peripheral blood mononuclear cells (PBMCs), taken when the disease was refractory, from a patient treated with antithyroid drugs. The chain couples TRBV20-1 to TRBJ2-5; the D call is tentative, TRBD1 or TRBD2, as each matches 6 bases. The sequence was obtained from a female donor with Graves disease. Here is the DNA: TGCAGTGCTAGAGATCCCTCTGGGGGGCGCCAAGAGACCCAGTACTTC. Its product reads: CSARDPSGGRQETQYF.